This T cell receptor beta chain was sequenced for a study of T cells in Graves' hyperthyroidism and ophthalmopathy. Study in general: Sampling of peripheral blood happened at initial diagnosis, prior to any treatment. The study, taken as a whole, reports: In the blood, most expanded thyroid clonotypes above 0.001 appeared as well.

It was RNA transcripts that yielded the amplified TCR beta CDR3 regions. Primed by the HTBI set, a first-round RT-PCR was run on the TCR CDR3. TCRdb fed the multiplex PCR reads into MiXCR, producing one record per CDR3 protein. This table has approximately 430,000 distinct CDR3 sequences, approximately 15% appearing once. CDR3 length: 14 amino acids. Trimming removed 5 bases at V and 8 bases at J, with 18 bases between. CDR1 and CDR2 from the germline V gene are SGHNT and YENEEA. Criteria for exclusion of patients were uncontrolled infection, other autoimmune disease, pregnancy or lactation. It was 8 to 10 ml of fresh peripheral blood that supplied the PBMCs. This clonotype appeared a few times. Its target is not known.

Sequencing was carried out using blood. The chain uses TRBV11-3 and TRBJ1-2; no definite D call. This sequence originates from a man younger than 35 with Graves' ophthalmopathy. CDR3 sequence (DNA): TGTGCCAGCAGCCATTTTGAGCCCTCCGAGGGCTACACCTTC. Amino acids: CASSHFEPSEGYTF.